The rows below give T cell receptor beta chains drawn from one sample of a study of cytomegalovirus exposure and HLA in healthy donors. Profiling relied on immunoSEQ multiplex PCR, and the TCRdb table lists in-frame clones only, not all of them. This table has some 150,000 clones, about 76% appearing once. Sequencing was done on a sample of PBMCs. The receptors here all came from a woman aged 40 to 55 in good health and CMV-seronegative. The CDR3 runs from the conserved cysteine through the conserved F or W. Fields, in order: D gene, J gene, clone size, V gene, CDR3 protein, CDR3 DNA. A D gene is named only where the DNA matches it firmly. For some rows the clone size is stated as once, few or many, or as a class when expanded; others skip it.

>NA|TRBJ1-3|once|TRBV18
CASSPTIDSSGNTIYF
TGTGCCAGCTCACCAACTATCGACAGCTCTGGAAACACCATATATTTT
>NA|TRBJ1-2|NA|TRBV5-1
CASRATGSYGYTF
TGCGCCAGCAGGGCGACAGGCAGCTATGGCTACACCTTC
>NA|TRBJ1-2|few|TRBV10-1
CASSESLQDNYGYTF
TGCGCCAGCAGTGAGTCCCTACAGGATAACTATGGCTACACCTTC
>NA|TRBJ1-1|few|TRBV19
CASSRGKNTEAFF
TGTGCCAGTAGTAGAGGAAAGAACACTGAAGCTTTCTTT
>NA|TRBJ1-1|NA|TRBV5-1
CASSPNTGNTEAFF
TGCGCCAGCAGCCCAAATACGGGTAACACTGAAGCTTTCTTT
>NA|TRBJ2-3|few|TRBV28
CASSLTGGKGTDTQYF
TGTGCCAGCAGTTTAACTGGGGGGAAGGGAACAGATACGCAGTATTTT
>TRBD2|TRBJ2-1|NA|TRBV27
CASSSFSGGAREQFF
TGTGCCAGCAGCTCTTTTAGCGGGGGGGCCCGAGAGCAGTTCTTC
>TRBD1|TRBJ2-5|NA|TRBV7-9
CASSLNNRGLETQYF
TGTGCCAGCAGCTTAAATAACAGGGGCTTGGAGACCCAGTACTTC
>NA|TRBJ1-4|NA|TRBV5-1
CASSLALTGSGEKLFF
TGCGCCAGCAGCTTGGCCCTAACAGGGAGTGGTGAAAAACTGTTTTTT
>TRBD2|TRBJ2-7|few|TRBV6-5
CASRSLAGAPYEQYF
TGTGCCAGCAGGTCGCTAGCGGGGGCCCCCTACGAGCAGTACTTC